The 9 T cell receptor beta chains below were found in one sample sequenced in a study of blood T cell repertoires in COVID-19 (dated by TCRdb to the early 2020s). The method was the immunoSEQ multiplex PCR assay. The immuneACCESS repertoire file appears here via TCRdb, limited to in-frame rearrangements. These files lack a portion of the clones; in checked studies, under half of the deficit traces to unresolved V genes, and the cause of the others is not known. The sample table contains roughly 220,000 clones; only one count was recorded for 80% to 90% of them. Of the sample, approximately 2.1% falls within the top ten clones. Sequencing used peripheral blood. The receptors come from a man aged 25 to 40 who had recovered from COVID-19.

CDR3 sequence: CAWTWTGDYGYTF. The CDR3 DNA reads TGTGCCTGGACCTGGACAGGGGACTATGGCTACACCTTC. V is TRBV30 and J is TRBJ1-2; 9 bases are a match to TRBD1. Germline V CDR1 and CDR2: GTSNPN, SVGIG (reference sequence). V lost 4 bases and J lost 3; bases outside the gene matches: 3. The CDR3 totals 13 residues.

This rearrangement joins TRBV27 to TRBJ2-7; 12 bases align to TRBD1. This CDR3 is 15 amino acids long. Germline V gene data show CDR1 as MNHEY and CDR2 as SMNVEV (reference sequence). V trimming: 4 bases; J trimming: 4 bases; junction bases outside the gene matches: 5. CDR3 amino acids: CASSSGTGGWYEQYF. For the CDR3, the DNA is TGTGCCAGCAGTTCCGGGACAGGGGGCTGGTACGAGCAGTACTTC.

This clone was seen just once. The V call is TRBV11-2, the J call TRBJ2-1; TRBD2 matches 12 bases. V was pared by 0 bases and J by 11 bases, with 11 bases of the junction left unmatched. The germline CDR1 and CDR2 sequences are SGHAT and FQNNGV. The CDR3 runs 17 residues. The CDR3 DNA is TGTGCCAGCAGCTTAGATGAGGCTAGCGGGGGGGCAAGAAAGCAGTTCTTC. Protein product: CASSLDEASGGARKQFF.

This chain links TRBV5-1 with TRBJ2-2; D ambiguous. The ends were cut back, 4 bases at V and 0 bases at J, with 7 bases in the middle. Per the germline V gene, CDR1 is SGHRS and CDR2 is YFSETQ. The CDR3 totals 14 residues. CDR3 in amino acids: CASSLISNTGELFF. The DNA of the CDR3 is TGCGCCAGCAGCCTAATATCGAACACCGGGGAGCTGTTTTTT.

CDR3 sequence (DNA): TGTGCCAGCAGTTACTCGATCCTAGCGGCTTCCTACGAGCAGTACTTC. Amino acids: CASSYSILAASYEQYF. The chain combines TRBV6-5 with TRBJ2-7; 7 bases match TRBD2. The trim removed 0 bases at V and 1 base at J, leaving 6 bases unmatched. Germline CDR1 and CDR2: MNHEY and SVGAGI. The CDR3 has 16 amino acids.

The chain has TRBV18 and TRBJ2-1; 9 positions agree with TRBD1. CDR1 is KGHSH, CDR2 LQKENI, per germline. This CDR3 comprises 16 residues. Trimming took 3 bases from V and 1 from J; bases not matched to a gene: 4. CDR3 in amino acids: CASSPWDRDSYNEQFF. CDR3 sequence (DNA): TGTGCCAGCTCACCGTGGGACAGGGATTCCTACAATGAGCAGTTCTTC.

This sequence joins TRBV19 and TRBJ1-1; tentative D call: TRBD1 (6 bases). V was pared by 4 bases and J by 6 bases, with 12 bases between. There are 13 residues in the CDR3. Germline CDR1 is LNHDA and CDR2 is SQIVND (reference sequence). CDR3 region: CASSTHRASEAFF. The CDR3 DNA follows: TGTGCCAGTAGTACCCACAGGGCTTCTGAAGCTTTCTTT.

The J gene is TRBJ1-2, the V gene TRBV27, with a possible D match to TRBD1 (6 bases). The V end was cut by 6 bases, the J end by 4 bases, with 12 bases between. Looked up from germline, CDR1 is MNHEY and CDR2 is SMNVEV (reference sequence). The CDR3 spans 13 residues. The CDR3 sequence: CASRPGQFYGYTF. Here the CDR3 DNA reads TGTGCCAGCAGGCCCGGACAGTTCTATGGCTACACCTTC.

This sequence joins TRBV6-2 or TRBV6-3 and TRBJ1-2; D may be TRBD1 (5 bases). The V gene lost 2 bases and the J gene lost 4 bases, with 14 bases spanning the gap. Per germline, CDR1 MNHEY and CDR2 SVGEGT. The CDR3 length is 15 residues. The CDR3 coding sequence is TGTGCCAGCAGTTACAGGGGCCTGGGGGGCTATGGCTACACCTTC. This translates into CASSYRGLGGYGYTF.